This T cell receptor (beta chain) appears in the sequencing data of a study of CD8+CD57+ T cells in acquired aplastic anemia. The CDR3 contains 16 residues. Germline CDR1 reads SGHRS; CDR2 reads YFSETQ. V was cut by 0 bases and J by 6 bases, with 15 bases left in between. The table lists this clonotype with a count of one. Investigators profiled TCR beta VDJ and CDR3 from genomic DNA template. Each CDR3 protein gets one entry after TCRdb re-called the reads with MiXCR. The sample has 400,000 to 450,000 distinct CDR3 sequences, just under 70% seen once. This sequence joins TRBV5-1 and TRBJ2-2; perhaps TRBD1 as D (6 bases). The TCR originated in a human donor in good health, serving as a control. The source material was sorted CD4+, CD8+, or CD8+CD57+ T cells (not recorded which) from PBMCs. The CDR3 here is CASSLADSTYSGELFF. The CDR3 region has the DNA TGCGCCAGCAGCTTGGCGGACAGTACCTATTCCGGGGAGCTGTTTTTT.